This paragraph reports one TCR beta chain. Its antigen remains unknown. This entry belongs to a study of human T cells and chemical hapten exposure. Study outcomes and limitations: DPC sensitization did not alter TCRs above 1 in 1000 frequency. Significantly greater numbers of large CDR3 similarity clusters came from expanded TCRs than from controls.

V trimming: 6 bases; J trimming: 0 bases; junction bases outside the gene matches: 12. The germline V gene encodes CDR1 SGHAT and CDR2 FQNNGV. The CDR3 totals 17 residues. Attachment of unique molecular identifiers to individual cDNA molecules was performed in the library. TCRdb used MiXCR to reprocess the RACE reads, holding one entry per CDR3 protein. The sample consists of tens of thousands of distinct CDR3 sequences, around 12% of them appearing once. The sample's time point: patch test 3, about 24 weeks after DPC sensitization. The treatment denotes: therapeutic diphenylcyclopropenone sensitization with weekly scalp DPC.

The TCR was taken from a man between 25 and 39 years old with alopecia areata. Some clones in this sample may be carry-over from other donors' samples. This specimen was whole blood, taken in connection with sensitization to the hapten diphenylcyclopropenone (DPC). The J gene is TRBJ2-3, the V gene TRBV11-2; 7 positions agree with TRBD2. As DNA, the CDR3 is TGTGCCAGCAGTTCCCCTCACGGGGGGACTAGCACAGATACGCAGTATTTT. Translated: CASSSPHGGTSTDTQYF.